What follows describes a single T cell receptor (beta chain). The clone's antigen remains unknown. It has no much larger one-base neighbor in the sample; base qualities were not kept. This sample was included in a study of blood T cells in healthy people across ages (dated by TCRdb to the mid-2010s). Background on the whole study: Template switching captured roughly one uniquely barcoded TCR beta cDNA molecule per two T cells in model experiments. To track age-related changes in TCR beta repertoire diversity, the study relied on deep sequencing normalized with unique cDNA molecular identifiers. Donors were grouped into four age groups: young (average 16 years), middle-aged (roughly 38), aged (about 60) and long-lived (approximately 82). Using the same blood draw, the study looked at two additional independent replicas of 1 million unique cDNA reads for two donors, one aged 18 to 30 and the other aged 80 or older. Study-wide conclusions, independent of this receptor: Bulk unsorted PBMC profiling prevented conclusive comparison of naive and antigen-experienced compartments. Because donor CMV infection status was unknown, age-related changes in expanded clonotypes were potentially confounded. As age increased, observed TCR beta diversity per million T cells dropped in a roughly linear way, and a significant reduction was already evident by age about 40. The long-lived group showed more naive CD4+ T cells, fewer expanded clones and increased TCR diversity than the aged group, suggesting age selection. There was a strong correlation between observed TCR beta diversity and the percentage of naive T cells measured by flow cytometry. Estimates of total diversity based on one million sequenced T cells were considered lower bounds and underestimates.

Library construction relied on 5' RACE. Sequencing used an Illumina HiSeq 2500. The second PCR ran for about 7 to 11 cycles and used a J-beta primer mix along with a sample-barcoded 5' primer. Each TCR beta cDNA molecule received a unique molecular identifier from a template-switch 5' adaptor carrying 12 random nucleotides. At least 2.5 million CDR3-containing paired-end reads were obtained from each sample. First-strand cDNA was synthesized from all RNA with the Mint cDNA synthesis kit, primed by a TRBC-specific oligonucleotide. Following uracil-DNA glycosylase treatment, all cDNA underwent a first 18-cycle PCR with the universal primers M1SS and BC2_uni_R. For the original study's pipeline: For normalization, 1 million high-quality reads were randomly selected from each sample, with every read carrying a distinct molecular identifier. Reads sharing molecular identifiers were discarded rather than binned into consensus sequences. MiTCR, run with a Q25 quality threshold and the strictest error-elimination algorithm, handled CDR3 identification, clonotype clustering and error correction. A nonparametric unseen species model with Euler transformation was used to estimate lower-bound total TCR beta diversity. TCRdb's own reprocessing of the public reads used fastp at Q25 and MiXCR and kept productive beta chains. Identical CDR3 proteins give one entry, which carries the most common genes and DNA. It is TCRdb's table, rather than the study itself, that gives the V and J calls and clone size. The sample table holds around 990,000 distinct CDR3 sequences, of which 20% to 25% were seen once. Of the sample, around 0.75% falls within the top ten clones.

The cysteine opens and the phenylalanine closes a CDR3 of 16 amino acids. Only the CDR3 DNA is retained, 48 bases long and in frame from the first base. The germline V gene yields MDHEN for CDR1 and SYDVKM for CDR2. V is pared back by 5 bases and J by 2 bases, with 18 bases lying between the germline termini. The donors were 40 or so Caucasian individuals from Russia, aged roughly 6 to 90 years, who were systemically healthy. Each donor gave ten milliliters of peripheral blood, collected into EDTA-treated Vacutainer tubes. PBMCs were isolated by Ficoll-Paque density-gradient centrifugation, with at least 6 million obtained per sample. Trizol reagent was used to extract total RNA from PBMCs, with at least 6 micrograms per sample. The percentages of naive CD45RAhigh/CD27high T cells were determined by flow cytometry on a PBMC aliquot from every donor. Another study also made use of these data, one on T cells of mothers and their children. Drawing on the second study: Nine systemically healthy Caucasian individuals served as donors, namely three mothers together with their six children. cDNA synthesis consumed the entire amount of extracted RNA, loaded at 1.5 ug RNA in each 15 ul reaction. In the second PCR, the M1S primer added sample barcodes and 2-4 random nucleotides. Each mother yielded over 9 million TCR beta CDR3 reads and each child about 3 million reads. TCR recombination output is similarly shaped by thymic selection in related and unrelated pairs, with a minor effect exerted by inherited differences. Related mother-child pairs always showed normalized repertoire overlap that was slightly higher than in unrelated mother-child pairs, though the difference was never significant. Persistent microchimeric T cell clones were not detected, at a sensitivity of about 99 clones per million clonotypes. In the study, deep NGS was used to compare the TCR beta repertoires of mothers and children, and features distinguishing related mother-child pairs from unrelated individuals were sought. On average, the children were about 10 +/- 4 years old, while the mothers were roughly 40 +/- 4 years old. Libraries were sequenced on Illumina HiSeq 2000 with 100+100 nt paired-end reads after adapter ligation with NEBNext reagents. To prevent cross-contamination, the mother and child libraries were prepared a month apart and were sequenced in separate runs. For each donor, somewhere between roughly 450,000 and 2,100,000 distinct TCR beta clonotypes were identified. Naive TCR beta clonotypes were estimated from low-frequency clonotypes matched to each donor's FACS-determined naive share, without sorting.

Material for sequencing was blood. This TCR was sampled from a girl aged 2 to 10 in good health. Recombination connected TRBV28 to TRBJ1-2; no confident D gene assignment can be made. CDR3 loop: CASSPSGVTRNYGYTF. The DNA sequence follows: TGTGCCAGCAGTCCCAGTGGGGTGACAAGAAACTATGGCTACACCTTC.